The 12 T cell receptor beta chains below were found in one sample sequenced in a study of vaccination effects on CD4 cells after COVID-19. Only in-frame clones appear in the TCRdb table, and some are missing; sequencing was by immunoSEQ multiplex PCR. The table lists some 30,000 clones, about 74% of them singletons. No cognate antigen is known for these TCRs. Researchers isolated CD4+ T cells once approximately ten days of culture had elapsed. Of the BNT162b2 and mRNA-1273 vaccines, participants received two doses of one or the other. The sequences come from CD4+ T cells from PBMCs cultured without peptide, collected after COVID-19 vaccination. All receptors come from a human donor who received a COVID-19 vaccine.

The rearrangement uses TRBV7-9 and TRBJ1-2; TRBD1 is a possible D gene (5 bases). The V gene lost 1 base and the J gene lost 6 bases, with 21 bases spanning the gap. CDR1 and CDR2 (germline): SEHNR, FQNEAQ (reference sequence). This CDR3 region has 17 residues. CDR3 nucleotide sequence: TGTGCCAGCAGCTTAGGAGGTGTGGCAGGGCGACCGGATGGCTACACCTTC. Protein: CASSLGGVAGRPDGYTF.

CDR3: CASSLGGTVRKLFF. For the CDR3, the DNA is TGCGCCAGCAGCTTGGGAGGGACCGTCCGAAAACTGTTTTTT. The chain carries TRBV5-1 and TRBJ1-4, with TRBD1 as a possible D gene (5 bases). Trimming cost V 0 bases and J 10 bases, with 13 bases left between them. CDR3 length equals 14 residues. Germline loops: CDR1 SGHRS, CDR2 YFSETQ. Variable domain in full (rest from reference TRBV5-1 and TRBJ1-4): KAGVTQTPRYLIKTRGQQVTLSCSPISGHRSVSWYQQTPGQGLQFLFEYFSETQRNKGNFPGRFSGRQFSNSRSEMNVSTLELGDSALYLCASSLGGTVRKLFFGSGTQLSVL.

This clone was found a few times. CDR3 DNA: TGTGCCAGCAGCCATCGGGGGGCGGGTCAGCCCCAGCATTTT. Encoded protein: CASSHRGAGQPQHF. The chain joins TRBV3-1 (or the pseudogene TRBV3-2) to TRBJ1-5; D might be TRBD1 (6 bases). The CDR3 is 14 residues long. Trimming removed 3 bases at V and 6 bases at J, with 12 bases between. Germline loops: CDR1 LGHDT, CDR2 YNNKEL (reference sequence).

The genes are TRBV4-2 and TRBJ1-5, with D possibly being TRBD1 (5 bases). Germline values: CDR1 LGHNA, CDR2 YNFKEQ. This CDR3 is built from 14 residues. Deletions cut 1 base from V and 11 bases from J, with 15 bases between. As DNA, the CDR3 is TGTGCCAGCAGCCAAGGGGGGTCTGAGGTGGCCCAGCATTTT. It codes for CASSQGGSEVAQHF.

The chain uses TRBV3-1 (or the pseudogene TRBV3-2) and TRBJ1-1; D may be TRBD1 (6 bases). The CDR3 has 14 amino acids. V gave up 3 bases and J gave up 2 bases, with 10 bases separating them. CDR1 and CDR2 from the germline V gene are LGHDT and YNNKEL (reference sequence). The CDR3 here is CASSQGGPNTEAFF. The CDR3 DNA reads as TGTGCCAGCAGCCAGGGGGGGCCTAACACTGAAGCTTTCTTT.

CDR3 DNA sequence: TGTGCCAGTAGGGAGACAGGGGGCAGGGGAGAGACCCAGTACTTC. This sequence encodes CASRETGGRGETQYF. V gene TRBV19 combines with J gene TRBJ2-5, with 10 bases fitting TRBD1. The J segment lost 4 bases and the V segment lost 6 bases, leaving 8 bases of the junction unmatched. The CDR3 loop spans 15 amino acids. Germline CDR1 is LNHDA and CDR2 is SQIVND (reference sequence). Variable domain in full (rest from reference TRBV19 and TRBJ2-5): DGGITQSPKYLFRKEGQNVTLSCEQNLNHDAMYWYRQDPGQGLRLIYYSQIVNDFQKGDIAEGYSVSREKKESFPLTVTSAQKNPTAFYLCASRETGGRGETQYFGPGTRLLVL.

V usage is TRBV3-1 (or the pseudogene TRBV3-2) and J usage is TRBJ2-7, with 11 nucleotides matching TRBD2. The CDR3 runs to 13 residues. V shed 8 bases, J shed 2 bases, and the junction held 2 bases outside the gene matches. CDR1 is LGHDT and CDR2 is YNNKEL in the germline V gene (reference sequence). The CDR3 region is CASGLAGTYEQYF. The DNA for the CDR3 is TGTGCCAGCGGACTAGCGGGTACCTACGAGCAGTACTTC.

This clone was found a few times. V gene TRBV9 combines with J gene TRBJ2-5, with TRBD1 as a possible D gene (5 bases). This CDR3 has 14 amino acids. Trimming removed 3 bases at V and 7 bases at J, with 16 bases between. Germline V gene sequence: CDR1 SGDLS, CDR2 YYNGEE. The CDR3 bases are TGTGCCAGCAGCGCACCCACCCCAACAGGGACCCAGTACTTC. Its translation is CASSAPTPTGTQYF.

The V and J genes are TRBV28 and TRBJ2-1; TRBD2 might be the D (5 bases). Germline loops: CDR1 MDHEN, CDR2 SYDVKM. The CDR3 extends over 15 amino acids. Trimming took 3 bases from V and 7 from J, leaving 16 bases between them. CDR3 bases: TGTGCCAGCAGTTTTCCCGGACTCGGTCGAAATGAGCAGTTCTTC. Translated: CASSFPGLGRNEQFF.

The gene calls are TRBV30 and TRBJ1-1, with 7 nucleotides matching TRBD1. Per germline, CDR1 GTSNPN and CDR2 SVGIG (reference sequence). V gave up 0 bases and J gave up 4 bases; unmatched junction bases: 14. This CDR3 has 17 amino acids. The CDR3 DNA is TGTGCCTGGAGTGTACTGCCGACAGGGCGGGTACCCACTGAAGCTTTCTTT. Translated, it gives CAWSVLPTGRVPTEAFF.

CDR3 coding DNA: TGTGCCAGCAGTGAAGCTGACGGCCCAGATACGCAGTATTTT. This translates into CASSEADGPDTQYF. The rearrangement links TRBV6-1 to TRBJ2-3, with D hard to call. This CDR3 comprises 14 residues. The germline V gene encodes CDR1 MNHNS and CDR2 SASEGT. V was trimmed by 0 bases and J by 4 bases, leaving 8 bases between them.

The gene calls are TRBV6-2 or TRBV6-3 and TRBJ2-3; D gene uncertain. V dropped 0 bases and J dropped 6 bases, with 7 bases sitting between them. The germline CDR1 and CDR2 sequences are MNHEY and SVGEGT. The CDR3 spans 13 residues. The chain's CDR3 is CASSYSYPDTQYF. Written as DNA, the CDR3 is TGTGCCAGCAGTTACTCATACCCGGATACGCAGTATTTT.